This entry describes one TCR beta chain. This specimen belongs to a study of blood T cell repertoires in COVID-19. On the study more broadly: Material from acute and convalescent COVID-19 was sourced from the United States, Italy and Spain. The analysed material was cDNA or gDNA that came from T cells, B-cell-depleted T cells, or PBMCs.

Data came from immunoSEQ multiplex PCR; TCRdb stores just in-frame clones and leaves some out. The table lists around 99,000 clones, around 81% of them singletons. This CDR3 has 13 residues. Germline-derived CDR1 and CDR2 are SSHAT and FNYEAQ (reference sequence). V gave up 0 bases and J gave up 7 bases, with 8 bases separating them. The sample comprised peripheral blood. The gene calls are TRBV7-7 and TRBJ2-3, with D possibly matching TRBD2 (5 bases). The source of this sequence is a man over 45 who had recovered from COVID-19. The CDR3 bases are TGTGCCAGCAGCTTAGCGGACTCTAATACGCAGTATTTT. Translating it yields CASSLADSNTQYF.